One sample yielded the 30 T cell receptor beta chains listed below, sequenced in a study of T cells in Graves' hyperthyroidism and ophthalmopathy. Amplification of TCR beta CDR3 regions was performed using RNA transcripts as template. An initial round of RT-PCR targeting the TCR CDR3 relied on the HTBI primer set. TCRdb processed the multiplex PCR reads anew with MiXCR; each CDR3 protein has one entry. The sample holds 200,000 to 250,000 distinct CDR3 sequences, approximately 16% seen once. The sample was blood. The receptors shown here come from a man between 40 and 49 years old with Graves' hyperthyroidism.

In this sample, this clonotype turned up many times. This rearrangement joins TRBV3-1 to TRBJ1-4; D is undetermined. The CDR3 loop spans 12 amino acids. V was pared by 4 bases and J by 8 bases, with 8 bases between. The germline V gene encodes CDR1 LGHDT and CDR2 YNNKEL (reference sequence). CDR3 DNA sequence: TGTGCCAGCAGCCCTCGTGCGGAAAAACTGTTTTTT. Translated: CASSPRAEKLFF.

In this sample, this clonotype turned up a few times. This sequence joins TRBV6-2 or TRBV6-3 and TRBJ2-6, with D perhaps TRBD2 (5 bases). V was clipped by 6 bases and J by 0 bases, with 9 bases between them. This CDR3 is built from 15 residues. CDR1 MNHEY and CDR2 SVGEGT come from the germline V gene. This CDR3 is CASSHRGSGANVLTF. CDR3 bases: TGTGCCAGCAGCCATCGGGGCTCTGGGGCCAACGTCCTGACTTTC.

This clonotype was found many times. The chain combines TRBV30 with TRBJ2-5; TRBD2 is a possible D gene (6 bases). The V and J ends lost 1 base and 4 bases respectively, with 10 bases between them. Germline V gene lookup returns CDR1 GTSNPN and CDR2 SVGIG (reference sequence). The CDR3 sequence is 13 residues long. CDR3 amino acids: CAWSAGVRETQYF. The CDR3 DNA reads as TGTGCCTGGAGTGCGGGGGTTCGAGAGACCCAGTACTTC.

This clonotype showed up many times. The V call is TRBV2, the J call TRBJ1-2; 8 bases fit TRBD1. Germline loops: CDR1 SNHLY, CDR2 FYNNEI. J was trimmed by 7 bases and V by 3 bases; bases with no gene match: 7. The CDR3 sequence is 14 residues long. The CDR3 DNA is TGTGCCAGCAGTGACTCAGACAGGGGAGGTGGCTACACCTTC. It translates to CASSDSDRGGGYTF.

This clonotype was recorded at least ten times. The CDR3, as DNA: TGTGCCAGCAGCCAGGTTGGGACAGGGGCCGCCTACGAGCAGTACTTC. It translates to CASSQVGTGAAYEQYF. This rearrangement joins TRBV5-5 to TRBJ2-7, with TRBD1 identical over 10 bases. V trimming: 4 bases; J trimming: 2 bases; junction bases outside the gene matches: 9. This CDR3 comprises 16 residues. CDR1 SGHKS and CDR2 YYEKEE come from the germline V gene (reference sequence).

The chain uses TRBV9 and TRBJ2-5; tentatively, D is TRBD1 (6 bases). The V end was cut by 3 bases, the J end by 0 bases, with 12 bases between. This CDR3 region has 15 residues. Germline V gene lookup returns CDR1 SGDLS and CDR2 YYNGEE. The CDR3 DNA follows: TGTGCCAGCAGCGGGGGACACTCGTACCAAGAGACCCAGTACTTC. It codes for CASSGGHSYQETQYF. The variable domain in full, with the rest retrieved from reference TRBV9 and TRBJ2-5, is DSGVTQTPKHLITATGQRVTLRCSPRSGDLSVYWYQQSLDQGLQFLIQYYNGEERAKGNILERFSAQQFPDLHSELNLSSLELGDSALYFCASSGGHSYQETQYFGPGTRLLVL.

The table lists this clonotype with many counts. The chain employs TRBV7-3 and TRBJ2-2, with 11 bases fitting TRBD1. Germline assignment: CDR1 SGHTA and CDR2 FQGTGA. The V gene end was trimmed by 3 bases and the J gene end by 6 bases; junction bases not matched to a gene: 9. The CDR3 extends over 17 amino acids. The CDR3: CASSFPTGTGGPGELFF. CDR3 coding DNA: TGTGCCAGCAGCTTCCCAACCGGGACAGGGGGACCCGGGGAGCTGTTTTTT. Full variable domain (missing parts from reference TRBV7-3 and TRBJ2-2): GAGVSQTPSNKVTEKGKYVELRCDPISGHTALYWYRQSLGQGPEFLIYFQGTGAADDSGLPNDRFFAVRPEGSVSTLKIQRTERGDSAVYLCASSFPTGTGGPGELFFGEGSRLTVL.

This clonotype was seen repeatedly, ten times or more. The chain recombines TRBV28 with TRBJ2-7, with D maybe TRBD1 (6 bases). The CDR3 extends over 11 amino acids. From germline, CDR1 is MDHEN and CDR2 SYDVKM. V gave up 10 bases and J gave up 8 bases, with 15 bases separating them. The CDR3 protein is CAIGTSMKQYF. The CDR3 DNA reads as TGTGCCATCGGGACATCTATGAAGCAGTACTTC.

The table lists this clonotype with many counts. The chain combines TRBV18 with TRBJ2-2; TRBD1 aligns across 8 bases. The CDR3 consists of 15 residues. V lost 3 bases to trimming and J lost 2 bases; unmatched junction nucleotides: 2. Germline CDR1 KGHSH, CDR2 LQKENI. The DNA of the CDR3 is TGTGCCAGCTCACCTGGACAGGGTAACACCGGGGAGCTGTTTTTT. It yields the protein CASSPGQGNTGELFF.

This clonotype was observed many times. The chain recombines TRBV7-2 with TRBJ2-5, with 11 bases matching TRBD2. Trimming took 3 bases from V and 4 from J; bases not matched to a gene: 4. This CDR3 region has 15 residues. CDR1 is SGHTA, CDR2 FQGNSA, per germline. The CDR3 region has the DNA TGTGCCAGCAGCTTTAGCGGGGGGGTGGGAGAGACCCAGTACTTC. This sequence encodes CASSFSGGVGETQYF.

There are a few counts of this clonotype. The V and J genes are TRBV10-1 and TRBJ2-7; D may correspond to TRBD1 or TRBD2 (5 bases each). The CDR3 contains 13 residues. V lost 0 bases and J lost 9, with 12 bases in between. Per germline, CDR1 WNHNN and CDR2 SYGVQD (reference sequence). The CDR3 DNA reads TGCGCCAGCAGTGAGTCGACAGCAGGGAGGCAGTACTTC. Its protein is CASSESTAGRQYF.

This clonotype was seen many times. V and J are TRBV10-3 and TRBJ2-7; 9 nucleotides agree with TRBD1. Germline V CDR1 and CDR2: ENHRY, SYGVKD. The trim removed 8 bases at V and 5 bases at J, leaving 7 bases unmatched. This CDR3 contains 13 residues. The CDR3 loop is CAIGRDRDNEQYF. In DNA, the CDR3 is TGTGCCATCGGCCGGGACAGGGACAACGAGCAGTACTTC.

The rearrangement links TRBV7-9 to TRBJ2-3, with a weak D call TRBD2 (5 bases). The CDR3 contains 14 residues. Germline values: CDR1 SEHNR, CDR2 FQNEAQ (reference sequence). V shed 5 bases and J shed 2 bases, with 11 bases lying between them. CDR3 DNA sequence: TGTGCCAGCAGCCCTGCTGGACTCACAGATACGCAGTATTTT. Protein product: CASSPAGLTDTQYF.

The chain's CDR3 is CSVSGQETQYF. In DNA form, the CDR3 reads TGCAGCGTGTCAGGGCAAGAGACCCAGTACTTC. The chain links TRBV29-1 to TRBJ2-5, with D perhaps matching TRBD1 (5 bases). CDR3 length: 11 amino acids. Germline V CDR1 and CDR2: SQVTM, ANQGSEA. V was clipped by 6 bases and J by 2 bases, with 7 bases between them.

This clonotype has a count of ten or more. CDR3 protein: CASTSRLTGAGYTF. DNA for the CDR3: TGTGCCAGCACCTCCCGATTAACAGGCGCGGGCTACACCTTC. This chain links TRBV6-2 or TRBV6-3 with TRBJ1-2, with a possible D match to TRBD1 (5 bases). The germline V and J ends were trimmed by 7 bases and 8 bases, with 20 bases remaining between them. The CDR3 runs to 14 residues. The germline gives CDR1 MNHEY, CDR2 SVGEGT.

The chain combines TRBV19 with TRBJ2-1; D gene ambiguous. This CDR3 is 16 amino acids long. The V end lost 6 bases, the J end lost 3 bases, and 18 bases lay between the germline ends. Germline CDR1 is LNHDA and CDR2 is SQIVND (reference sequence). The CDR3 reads CASSLWTGRVYNEQFF. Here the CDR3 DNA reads TGTGCCAGTAGCTTATGGACGGGCCGCGTCTACAATGAGCAGTTCTTC.

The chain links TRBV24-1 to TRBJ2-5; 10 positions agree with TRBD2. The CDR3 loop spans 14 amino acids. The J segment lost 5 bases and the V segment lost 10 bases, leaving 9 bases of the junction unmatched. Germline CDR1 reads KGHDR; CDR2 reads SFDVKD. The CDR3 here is CATGSGGVDETQYF. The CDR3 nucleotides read TGTGCCACGGGAAGCGGGGGGGTCGATGAGACCCAGTACTTC.

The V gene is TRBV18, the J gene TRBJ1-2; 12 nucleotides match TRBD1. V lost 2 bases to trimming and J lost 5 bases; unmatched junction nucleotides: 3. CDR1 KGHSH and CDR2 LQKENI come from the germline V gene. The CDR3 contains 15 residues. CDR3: CASSPGTGGRYGYTF. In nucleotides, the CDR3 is TGTGCCAGCTCACCAGGGACAGGGGGCCGTTATGGCTACACCTTC.

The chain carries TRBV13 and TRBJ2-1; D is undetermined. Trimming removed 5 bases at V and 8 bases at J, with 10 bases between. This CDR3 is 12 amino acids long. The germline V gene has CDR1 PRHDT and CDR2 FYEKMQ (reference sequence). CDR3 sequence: CASSARPHEQFF. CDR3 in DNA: TGTGCCAGCAGCGCTAGGCCCCATGAGCAGTTCTTC.

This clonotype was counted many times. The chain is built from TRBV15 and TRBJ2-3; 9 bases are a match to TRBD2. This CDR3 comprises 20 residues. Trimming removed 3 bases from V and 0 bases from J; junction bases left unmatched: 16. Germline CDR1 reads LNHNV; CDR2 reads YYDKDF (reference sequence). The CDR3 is CATSRLGGLAGASSTDTQYF. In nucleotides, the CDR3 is TGTGCCACCAGCAGGTTAGGGGGATTAGCGGGGGCCTCTAGCACAGATACGCAGTATTTT.

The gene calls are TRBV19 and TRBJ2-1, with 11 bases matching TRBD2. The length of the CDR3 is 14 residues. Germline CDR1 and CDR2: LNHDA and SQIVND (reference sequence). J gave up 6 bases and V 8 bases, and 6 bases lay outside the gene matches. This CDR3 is CASSQTSGVNEQFF. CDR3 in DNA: TGTGCCAGTTCCCAGACTAGCGGGGTCAATGAGCAGTTCTTC.

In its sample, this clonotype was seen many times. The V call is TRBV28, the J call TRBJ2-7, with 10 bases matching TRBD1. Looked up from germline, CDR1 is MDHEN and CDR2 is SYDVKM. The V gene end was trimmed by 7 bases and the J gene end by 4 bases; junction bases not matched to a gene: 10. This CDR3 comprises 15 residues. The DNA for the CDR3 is TGTGCCAGCACCACTGCTACGGGACAGGGGTACGAGCAGTACTTC. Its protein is CASTTATGQGYEQYF.

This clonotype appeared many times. The CDR3 region has the DNA TGCGCCAGCAGTGAGACGTTGGGACGAGGCACCGGGGAGCTGTTTTTT. This encodes CASSETLGRGTGELFF. The gene calls are TRBV10-1 and TRBJ2-2; tentatively, D is TRBD1 or TRBD2 (5 bases each). CDR1 and CDR2 from the germline V gene are WNHNN and SYGVQD (reference sequence). V lost 2 bases to trimming and J lost 4 bases, with 14 bases between them. The CDR3 sequence is 16 residues long.

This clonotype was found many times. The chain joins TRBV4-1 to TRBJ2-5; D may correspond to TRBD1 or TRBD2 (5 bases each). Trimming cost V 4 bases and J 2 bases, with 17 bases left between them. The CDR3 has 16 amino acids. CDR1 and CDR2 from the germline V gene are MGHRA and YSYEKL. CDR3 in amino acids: CASSPVPGTAQETQYF. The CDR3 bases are TGCGCCAGCAGCCCCGTCCCCGGGACCGCTCAAGAGACCCAGTACTTC.

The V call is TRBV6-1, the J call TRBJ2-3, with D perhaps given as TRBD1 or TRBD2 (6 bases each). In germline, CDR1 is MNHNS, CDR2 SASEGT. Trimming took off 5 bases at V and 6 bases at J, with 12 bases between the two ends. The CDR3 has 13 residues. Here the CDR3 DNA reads TGTGCCAGCAGTCGAACAGGGAGGGATACGCAGTATTTT. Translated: CASSRTGRDTQYF.

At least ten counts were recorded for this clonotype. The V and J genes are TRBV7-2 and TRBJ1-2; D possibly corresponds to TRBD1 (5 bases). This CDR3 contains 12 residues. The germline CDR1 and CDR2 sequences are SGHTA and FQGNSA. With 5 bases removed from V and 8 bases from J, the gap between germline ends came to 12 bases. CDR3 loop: CASSIQGRGYTF. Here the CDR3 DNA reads TGTGCCAGCAGCATCCAGGGACGGGGCTACACCTTC.

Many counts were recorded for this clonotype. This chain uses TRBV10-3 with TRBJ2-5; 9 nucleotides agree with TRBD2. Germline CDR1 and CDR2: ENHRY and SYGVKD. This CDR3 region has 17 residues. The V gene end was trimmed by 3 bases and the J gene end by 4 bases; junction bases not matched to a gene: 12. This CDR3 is CAISELGAGGNGETQYF. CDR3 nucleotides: TGTGCCATCAGTGAATTGGGAGCGGGGGGTAATGGAGAGACCCAGTACTTC.

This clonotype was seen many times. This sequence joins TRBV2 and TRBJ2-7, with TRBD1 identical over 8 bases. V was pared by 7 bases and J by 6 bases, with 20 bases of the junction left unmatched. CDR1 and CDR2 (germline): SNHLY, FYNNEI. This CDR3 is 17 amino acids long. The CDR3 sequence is CASTRTGNFRSMREQYF. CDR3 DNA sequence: TGTGCCAGCACGCGGACAGGGAATTTCCGGAGTATGCGCGAGCAGTACTTC.

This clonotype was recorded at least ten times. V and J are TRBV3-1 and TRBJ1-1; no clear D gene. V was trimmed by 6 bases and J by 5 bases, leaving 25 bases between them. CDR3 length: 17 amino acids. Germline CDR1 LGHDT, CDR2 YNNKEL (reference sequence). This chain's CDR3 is CASRNQPDGPLGTEAFF. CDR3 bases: TGTGCCAGCAGAAATCAACCAGACGGGCCCCTAGGGACTGAAGCTTTCTTT.

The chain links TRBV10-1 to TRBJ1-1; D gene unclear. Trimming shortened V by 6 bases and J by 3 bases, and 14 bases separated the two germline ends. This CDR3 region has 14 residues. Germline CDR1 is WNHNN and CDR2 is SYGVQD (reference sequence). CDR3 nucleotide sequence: TGCGCCAGCAGAGTGGGTCCCACCGACACTGAAGCTTTCTTT. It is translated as CASRVGPTDTEAFF.